The 22 T cell receptor beta chains reported below all come from one sample, sequenced in a study of T cell repertoires in cytomegalovirus infection. Each CDR3 protein gets one entry after TCRdb re-called the reads with MiXCR. This sample has approximately 490,000 distinct CDR3 sequences, with about 10% found just once. Sequenced input: PBMCs. These receptors were obtained from a human donor in good health (CMV status not recorded). Some clones in this sample may be carry-over from other donors' samples.

This clonotype was seen a handful of times. The chain recombines TRBV3-1 with TRBJ1-6; 7 bases are a match to TRBD1. The V and J ends lost 2 bases and 8 bases, in that order; junction bases with no gene match: 6. This CDR3 has 15 amino acids. CDR1 is LGHDT, CDR2 YNNKEL, per germline (reference sequence). CDR3 DNA sequence: TGTGCCAGCAGCCAAAGGGGGCTGTCAGATTCACCCCTCCACTTT. The encoded protein is CASSQRGLSDSPLHF.

The sample holds one count of this clonotype. The J gene is TRBJ2-1, the V gene TRBV5-1; possible D gene TRBD2, 6 bases. Germline CDR1 reads SGHRS; CDR2 reads YFSETQ. The V and J ends lost 0 bases and 4 bases respectively, with 17 bases between them. CDR3 length: 17 residues. The CDR3 sequence: CASSLAVFGGKYNEQFF. CDR3 nucleotide sequence: TGCGCCAGCAGCTTGGCCGTGTTTGGCGGGAAGTACAATGAGCAGTTCTTC.

The chain couples TRBV29-1 to TRBJ2-3; possibly TRBD2 for D (6 bases). Germline V gene sequence: CDR1 SQVTM, CDR2 ANQGSEA. The CDR3 covers 14 residues. V was shortened by 4 bases and J by 2 bases, with 13 bases between the two germline ends. The CDR3 here is CSVVPEGHTDTQYF. In nucleotides, the CDR3 is TGCAGCGTTGTCCCGGAGGGCCACACAGATACGCAGTATTTT.

Ten or more counts support this clonotype. This rearrangement joins TRBV28 to TRBJ2-7, with no clear D. V was trimmed by 3 bases and J by 2 bases, leaving 5 bases between them. The V gene's germline CDR1 is MDHEN and CDR2 SYDVKM. CDR3 length: 12 amino acids. The CDR3 loop reads CASSFSTYEQYF. The CDR3 DNA reads as TGTGCCAGCAGTTTCTCCACCTACGAGCAGTACTTC.

This clonotype was found many times. Written as DNA, the CDR3 is TGTGCCAGCAGCTCCGGGATAACCCTTGAGCAGTTCTTC. Translating gives CASSSGITLEQFF. This rearrangement joins TRBV11-3 to TRBJ2-1, with D possibly matching TRBD2 (5 bases). Trimming stripped 4 bases from V and 9 bases from J, with 13 bases between. The CDR3 runs 13 residues. Germline assignment: CDR1 SGHNT and CDR2 YENEEA.

This chain uses TRBV5-4 with TRBJ2-4; the D gene is possibly TRBD2 (6 bases). The V gene lost 4 bases and the J gene lost 2 bases, with 16 bases spanning the gap. Per germline, CDR1 SGHNT and CDR2 YYREEE (reference sequence). This CDR3 has 16 residues. The CDR3 spells CASSGGMGGPKNIQYF. Written as DNA, the CDR3 is TGTGCCAGCAGCGGGGGGATGGGAGGACCCAAAAACATTCAGTACTTC.

This clonotype was detected ten times or more. This chain connects TRBV7-8 to TRBJ2-3; D not resolved. Germline V gene sequence: CDR1 SGHVS, CDR2 FQNEAQ. The V end was cut by 4 bases, the J end by 6 bases, with 20 bases between. The CDR3 has 16 amino acids. The CDR3 DNA follows: TGTGCCAGCAGCTCCCGTCCACGAAACCTCCTGGATACGCAGTATTTT. Translated: CASSSRPRNLLDTQYF.

Only a few counts were recorded for this clonotype. This sequence joins TRBV14 and TRBJ2-5, with 7 bases lining up with TRBD2. Germline V gene lookup returns CDR1 SGHDN and CDR2 FVKESK. This CDR3 comprises 13 residues. V trimming: 1 base; J trimming: 8 bases; junction bases outside the gene matches: 4. The CDR3 DNA reads as TGTGCCAGCAGCCAAGTCCCGGGGGGAACCCAGTACTTC. This translates into CASSQVPGGTQYF. The complete variable domain, with remaining parts taken from reference TRBV14 and TRBJ2-5, reads EAGVTQFPSHSVIEKGQTVTLRCDPISGHDNLYWYRRVMGKEIKFLLHFVKESKQDESGMPNNRFLAERTGGTYSTLKVQPAELEDSGVYFCASSQVPGGTQYFGPGTRLLVL.

This clonotype was picked up a small number of times. The chain has TRBV23-1 and TRBJ2-5; a possible D gene is TRBD2 (6 bases). TRBV23-1 is assigned to the ORF class and has an uncertain function. The CDR3 loop spans 16 amino acids. Trimming took off 2 bases at V and 2 bases at J, with 15 bases between the two ends. This CDR3 is CASSQEFGDLQETQYF. CDR3 in DNA: TGCGCCAGCAGTCAAGAATTTGGGGACTTACAAGAGACCCAGTACTTC.

This clonotype was found a few times. The chain couples TRBV7-3 to TRBJ1-1, with D maybe TRBD1 (5 bases). There are 13 residues in the CDR3. Per germline, CDR1 SGHTA and CDR2 FQGTGA. Deletions cut 8 bases from V and 0 bases from J, with 10 bases between. The CDR3 sequence is CASATEMNTEAFF. Written as DNA, the CDR3 is TGTGCCAGCGCGACAGAAATGAACACTGAAGCTTTCTTT. The full variable domain, with the rest looked up from reference TRBV7-3 and TRBJ1-1, is GAGVSQTPSNKVTEKGKYVELRCDPISGHTALYWYRQSLGQGPEFLIYFQGTGAADDSGLPNDRFFAVRPEGSVSTLKIQRTERGDSAVYLCASATEMNTEAFFGQGTRLTVV.

The chain recombines TRBV4-1 with TRBJ2-7; a possible D gene is TRBD1 (6 bases). Trimming removed 0 bases from V and 0 bases from J, with 9 bases in between. The length of the CDR3 is 15 residues. The germline gives CDR1 MGHRA, CDR2 YSYEKL. This chain's CDR3 is CASSQDGTYSYEQYF. The CDR3 coding sequence is TGCGCCAGCAGCCAAGACGGGACATACTCCTACGAGCAGTACTTC.

This clonotype came up many times. V and J are TRBV19 and TRBJ1-5; D possibly corresponds to TRBD1 (6 bases). The CDR3 runs to 14 residues. Trimming took off 7 bases at V and 4 bases at J, with 14 bases between the two ends. Germline assignment: CDR1 LNHDA and CDR2 SQIVND (reference sequence). The CDR3 reads CASNPQQGNQPQHF. The CDR3 nucleotides read TGTGCCAGTAACCCCCAACAGGGTAATCAGCCCCAGCATTTT.

This clonotype was seen a single time. The chain couples TRBV7-3 to TRBJ1-1; the match to TRBD1 covers 7 bases. Germline assignment: CDR1 SGHTA and CDR2 FQGTGA. The CDR3 runs to 15 residues. V was pared by 5 bases and J by 0 bases, with 6 bases of the junction left unmatched. CDR3 nucleotides: TGTGCCAGCAGCGAACCGGGACAGTTGAACACTGAAGCTTTCTTT. Residues: CASSEPGQLNTEAFF.

The gene calls are TRBV20-1 and TRBJ1-2; TRBD1 matches 11 bases. Germline values: CDR1 DFQATT, CDR2 SNEGSKA (reference sequence). Trimming took 0 bases from V and 12 from J; bases not matched to a gene: 9. The CDR3 is made up of 14 amino acids. The CDR3 protein is CSARDTGQGASHTF. The CDR3 DNA reads as TGCAGTGCTAGAGATACAGGACAGGGGGCCTCCCACACCTTC.

This clonotype has at least ten counts. The chain joins TRBV7-8 to TRBJ2-2; 9 bases are shared with TRBD1. CDR3 length equals 14 residues. Trimming removed 9 bases from V and 3 bases from J; junction bases left unmatched: 5. The germline CDR1 and CDR2 sequences are SGHVS and FQNEAQ. The CDR3 nucleotides read TGTGCCAGTGGGACAGGGAGATACACCGGGGAGCTGTTTTTT. It yields the protein CASGTGRYTGELFF.

This clonotype has a handful of counts. The rearrangement uses TRBV29-1 and TRBJ2-6, with TRBD1 as a possible D gene (5 bases). The CDR3 contains 13 residues. V shed 6 bases and J shed 2 bases, with 8 bases lying between them. CDR1 and CDR2 from the germline V gene are SQVTM and ANQGSEA. CDR3 amino acids: CSVQGAGANVLTF. CDR3 nucleotides: TGCAGCGTCCAGGGCGCTGGGGCCAACGTCCTGACTTTC.

This clonotype was recorded many times. The chain is built from TRBV19 and TRBJ2-2; the match to TRBD1 covers 7 bases. CDR3 length equals 16 residues. V trimming: 4 bases; J trimming: 3 bases; junction bases outside the gene matches: 8. Germline CDR1 is LNHDA and CDR2 is SQIVND (reference sequence). In DNA, the CDR3 is TGTGCCAGTAGTACCGGACAGGTGGGAGACACCGGGGAGCTGTTTTTT. Amino acids: CASSTGQVGDTGELFF.

Many counts were recorded for this clonotype. The genes are TRBV10-3 and TRBJ1-1, with 7 bases that match TRBD1. V lost 2 bases and J lost 2; bases outside the gene matches: 5. Germline CDR1 ENHRY, CDR2 SYGVKD. The CDR3 has 15 residues. The CDR3 coding sequence is TGTGCCATCAGTGAGCTAACAGGGGCTAACACTGAAGCTTTCTTT. Translation gives CAISELTGANTEAFF.

This clonotype was recorded a few times. The J gene is TRBJ2-7, the V gene TRBV3-1; no reliable D call. Germline CDR1 and CDR2: LGHDT and YNNKEL (reference sequence). Trimming took off 7 bases at V and 2 bases at J, with 12 bases between the two ends. The CDR3 is made up of 13 amino acids. The CDR3 DNA is TGTGCCAGCACTCCCTCCACCGCCTACGAGCAGTACTTC. Translation: CASTPSTAYEQYF.

This clonotype occurred many times. V gene TRBV27 combines with J gene TRBJ2-5, with D hard to call. The CDR3 has 15 amino acids. V was cut by 0 bases and J by 5 bases, with 13 bases left in between. CDR1 and CDR2 from the germline V gene are MNHEY and SMNVEV (reference sequence). Here the CDR3 DNA reads TGTGCCAGCAGTTTATCCTTAAACTCAAGGGAGACCCAGTACTTC. Its translation is CASSLSLNSRETQYF.

This clonotype was found many times. CDR3 nucleotide sequence: TGTGCCAGCAGGTCGGACAGGGAGGCCTACGAGCAGTACTTC. Translating gives CASRSDREAYEQYF. This chain links TRBV28 with TRBJ2-7; 8 nucleotides match TRBD1. The germline V gene has CDR1 MDHEN and CDR2 SYDVKM. This CDR3 comprises 14 residues. The trim removed 6 bases at V and 2 bases at J, leaving 6 bases unmatched.

This clonotype was found many times. The rearrangement uses TRBV5-1 and TRBJ2-2; 11 bases match TRBD2. The CDR3 extends over 15 amino acids. The V segment lost 6 bases and the J segment 5 bases; nucleotides outside the gene matches: 6. CDR1 is SGHRS and CDR2 is YFSETQ in the germline V gene. CDR3 in amino acids: CASTLSGRGTGELFF. For the CDR3, the DNA is TGCGCCAGCACCCTTAGCGGGAGGGGAACCGGGGAGCTGTTTTTT.